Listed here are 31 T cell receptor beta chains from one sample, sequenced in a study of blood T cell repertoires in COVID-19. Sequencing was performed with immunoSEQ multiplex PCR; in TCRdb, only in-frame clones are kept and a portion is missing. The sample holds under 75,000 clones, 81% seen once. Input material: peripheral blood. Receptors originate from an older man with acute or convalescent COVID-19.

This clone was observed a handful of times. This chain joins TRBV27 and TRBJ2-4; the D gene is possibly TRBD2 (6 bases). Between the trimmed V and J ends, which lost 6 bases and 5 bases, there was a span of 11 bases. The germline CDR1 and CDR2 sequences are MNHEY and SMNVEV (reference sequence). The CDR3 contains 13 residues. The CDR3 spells CASRRDSENIQYF. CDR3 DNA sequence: TGTGCCAGCAGGCGGGATAGCGAAAACATTCAGTACTTC.

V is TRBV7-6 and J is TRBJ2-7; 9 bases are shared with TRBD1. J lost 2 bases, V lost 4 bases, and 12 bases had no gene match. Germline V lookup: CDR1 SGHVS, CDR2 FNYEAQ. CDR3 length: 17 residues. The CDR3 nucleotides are TGTGCCAGCAGCTCAAGCCCCACGACAGGGGGGGCCTACGAGCAGTACTTC. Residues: CASSSSPTTGGAYEQYF.

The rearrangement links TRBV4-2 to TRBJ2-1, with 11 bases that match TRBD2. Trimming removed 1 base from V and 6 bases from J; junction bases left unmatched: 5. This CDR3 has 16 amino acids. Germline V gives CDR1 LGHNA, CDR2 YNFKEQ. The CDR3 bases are TGTGCCAGCAGCCAAGGGGCTAGCGGGAGGCCCAATGAGCAGTTCTTC. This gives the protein CASSQGASGRPNEQFF.

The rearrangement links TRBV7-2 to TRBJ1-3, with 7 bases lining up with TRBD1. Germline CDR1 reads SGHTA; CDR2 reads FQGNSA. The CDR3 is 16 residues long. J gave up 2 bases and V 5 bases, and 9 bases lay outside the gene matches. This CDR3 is CASSPRTRGAGNTIYF. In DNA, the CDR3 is TGTGCCAGCAGCCCTCGGACCAGGGGGGCTGGAAACACCATATATTTT.

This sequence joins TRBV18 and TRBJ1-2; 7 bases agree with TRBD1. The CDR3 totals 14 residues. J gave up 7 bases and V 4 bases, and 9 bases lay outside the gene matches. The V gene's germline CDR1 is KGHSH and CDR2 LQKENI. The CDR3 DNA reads TGTGCCAGCTCACTCGACAGGGATAATGTTGGCTACACCTTC. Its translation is CASSLDRDNVGYTF.

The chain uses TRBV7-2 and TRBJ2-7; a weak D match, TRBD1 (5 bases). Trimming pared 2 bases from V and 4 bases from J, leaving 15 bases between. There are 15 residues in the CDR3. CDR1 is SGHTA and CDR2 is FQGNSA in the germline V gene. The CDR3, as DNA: TGTGCCAGCAGCTTACAAGGGGCGCTTCGGTACGAGCAGTACTTC. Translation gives CASSLQGALRYEQYF. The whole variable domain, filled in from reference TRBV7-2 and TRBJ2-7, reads GAGVSQSPSNKVTEKGKDVELRCDPISGHTALYWYRQSLGQGLEFLIYFQGNSAPDKSGLPSDRFSAERTGGSVSTLTIQRTQQEDSAVYLCASSLQGALRYEQYFGPGTRLTVT.

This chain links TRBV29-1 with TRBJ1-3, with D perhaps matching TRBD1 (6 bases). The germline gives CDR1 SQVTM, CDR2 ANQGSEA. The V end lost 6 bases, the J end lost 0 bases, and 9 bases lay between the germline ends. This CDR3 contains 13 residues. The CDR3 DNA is TGCAGCGTCGAGACAGGCTCTGGAAACACCATATATTTT. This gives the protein CSVETGSGNTIYF.

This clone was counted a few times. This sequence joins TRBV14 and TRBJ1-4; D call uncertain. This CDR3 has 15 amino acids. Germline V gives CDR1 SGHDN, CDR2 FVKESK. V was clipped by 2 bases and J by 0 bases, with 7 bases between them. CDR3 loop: CASSQSTATNEKLFF. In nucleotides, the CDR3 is TGTGCCAGCAGCCAAAGCACAGCAACTAATGAAAAACTGTTTTTT.

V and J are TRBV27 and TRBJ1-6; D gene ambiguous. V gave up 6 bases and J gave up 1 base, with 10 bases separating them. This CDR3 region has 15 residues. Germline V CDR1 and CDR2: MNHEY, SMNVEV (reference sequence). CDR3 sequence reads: CASSFQRSYNSPLHF. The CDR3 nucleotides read TGTGCCAGCAGCTTCCAGAGGTCCTATAATTCACCCCTCCACTTT.

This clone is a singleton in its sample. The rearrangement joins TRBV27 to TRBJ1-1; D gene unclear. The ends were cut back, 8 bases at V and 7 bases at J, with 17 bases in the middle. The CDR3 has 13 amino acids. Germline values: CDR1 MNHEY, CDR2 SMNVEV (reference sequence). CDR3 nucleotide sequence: TGTGCCAGCCGTATCCCGGGTTGGAGTGAAGCTTTCTTT. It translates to CASRIPGWSEAFF.

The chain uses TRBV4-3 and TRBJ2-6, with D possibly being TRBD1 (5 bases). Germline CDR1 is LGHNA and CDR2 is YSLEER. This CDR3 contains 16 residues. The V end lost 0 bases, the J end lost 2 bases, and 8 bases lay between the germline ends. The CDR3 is CASSQDLGAGANVLTF. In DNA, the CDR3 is TGCGCCAGCAGCCAAGATTTAGGGGCTGGGGCCAACGTCCTGACTTTC.

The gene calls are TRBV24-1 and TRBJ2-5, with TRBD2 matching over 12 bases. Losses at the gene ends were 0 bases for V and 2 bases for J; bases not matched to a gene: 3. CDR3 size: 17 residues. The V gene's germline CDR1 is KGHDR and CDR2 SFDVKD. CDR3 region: CATSDLRTSGEQETQYF. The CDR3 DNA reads TGTGCCACCAGTGATTTGCGGACTAGCGGGGAGCAAGAGACCCAGTACTTC.

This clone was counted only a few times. CDR3 amino acids: CSANDNSYGYTF. The CDR3 nucleotides read TGCAGTGCTAATGACAACTCCTATGGCTACACCTTC. V usage is TRBV20-1 and J usage is TRBJ1-2; D not resolved. The V gene lost 4 bases and the J gene lost 4 bases, with 10 bases spanning the gap. CDR1 and CDR2 (germline): DFQATT, SNEGSKA (reference sequence). The CDR3 sequence is 12 residues long.

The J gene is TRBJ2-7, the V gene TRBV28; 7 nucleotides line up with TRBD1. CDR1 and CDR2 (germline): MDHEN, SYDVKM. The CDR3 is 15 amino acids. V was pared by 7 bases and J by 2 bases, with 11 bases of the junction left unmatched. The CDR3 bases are TGTGCCAGCACGCCCCCGACAGGGTCCCCCTACGAGCAGTACTTC. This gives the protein CASTPPTGSPYEQYF.

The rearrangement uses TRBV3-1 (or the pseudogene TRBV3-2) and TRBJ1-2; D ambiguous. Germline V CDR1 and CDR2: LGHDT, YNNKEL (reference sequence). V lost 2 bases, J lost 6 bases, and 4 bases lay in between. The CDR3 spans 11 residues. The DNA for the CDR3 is TGTGCCAGCAGCCAAAGCCATGGCTACACCTTC. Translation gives CASSQSHGYTF.

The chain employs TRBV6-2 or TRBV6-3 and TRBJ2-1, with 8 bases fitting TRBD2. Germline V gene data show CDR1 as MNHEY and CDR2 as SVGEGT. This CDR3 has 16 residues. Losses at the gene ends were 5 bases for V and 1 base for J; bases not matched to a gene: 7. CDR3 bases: TGTGCCAGCAGTCCCCTCGGGGGGGGGTCCTACAATGAGCAGTTCTTC. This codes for CASSPLGGGSYNEQFF.

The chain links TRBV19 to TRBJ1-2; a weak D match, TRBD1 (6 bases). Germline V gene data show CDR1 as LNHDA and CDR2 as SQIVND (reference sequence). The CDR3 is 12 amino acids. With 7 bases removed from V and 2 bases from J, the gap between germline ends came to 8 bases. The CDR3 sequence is CASTGQNYGYTF. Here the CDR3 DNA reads TGTGCCAGTACCGGACAGAACTATGGCTACACCTTC.

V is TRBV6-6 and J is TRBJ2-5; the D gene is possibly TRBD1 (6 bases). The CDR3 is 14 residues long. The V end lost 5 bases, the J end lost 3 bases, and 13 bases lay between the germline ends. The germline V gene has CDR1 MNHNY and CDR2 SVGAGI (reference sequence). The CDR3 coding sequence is TGTGCCAGCAGTCCTTCTAGGGACAAAGAGACCCAGTACTTC. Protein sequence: CASSPSRDKETQYF.

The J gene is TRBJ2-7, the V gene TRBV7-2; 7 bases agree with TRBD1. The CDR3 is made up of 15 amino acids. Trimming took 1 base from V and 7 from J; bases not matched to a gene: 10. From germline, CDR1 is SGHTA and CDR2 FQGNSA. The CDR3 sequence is CASSLEGTVKGEQYF. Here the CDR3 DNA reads TGTGCCAGCAGCTTAGAAGGGACAGTCAAAGGGGAGCAGTACTTC.

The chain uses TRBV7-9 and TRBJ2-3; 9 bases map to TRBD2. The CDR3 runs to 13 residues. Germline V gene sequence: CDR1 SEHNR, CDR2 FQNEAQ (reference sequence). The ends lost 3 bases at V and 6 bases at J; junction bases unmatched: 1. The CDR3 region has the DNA TGTGCCAGCAGCTTTACTAGCGGGGATACGCAGTATTTT. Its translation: CASSFTSGDTQYF. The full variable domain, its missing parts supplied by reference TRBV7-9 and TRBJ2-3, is DTGVSQNPRHKITKRGQNVTFRCDPISEHNRLYWYRQTLGQGPEFLTYFQNEAQLEKSRLLSDRFSAERPKGSFSTLEIQRTEQGDSAMYLCASSFTSGDTQYFGPGTRLTVL.

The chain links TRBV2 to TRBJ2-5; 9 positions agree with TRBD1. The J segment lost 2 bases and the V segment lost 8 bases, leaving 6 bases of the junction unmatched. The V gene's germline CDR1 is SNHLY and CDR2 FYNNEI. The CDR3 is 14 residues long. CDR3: CASDPGQGQETQYF. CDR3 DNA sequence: TGTGCCAGCGACCCAGGACAGGGGCAAGAGACCCAGTACTTC.

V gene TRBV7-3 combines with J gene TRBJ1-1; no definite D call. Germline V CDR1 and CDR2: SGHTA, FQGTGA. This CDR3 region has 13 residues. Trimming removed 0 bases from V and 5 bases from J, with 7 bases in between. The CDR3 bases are TGTGCCAGCAGCTTAACGGGAGAGACTGAAGCTTTCTTT. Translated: CASSLTGETEAFF.

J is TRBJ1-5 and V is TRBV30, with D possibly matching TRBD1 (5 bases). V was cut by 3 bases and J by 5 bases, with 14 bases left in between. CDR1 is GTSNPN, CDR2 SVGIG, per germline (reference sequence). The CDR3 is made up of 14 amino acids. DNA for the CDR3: TGTGCCTGGAGGGGGCCCTCCCGAGATCAGCCCCAGCATTTT. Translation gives CAWRGPSRDQPQHF.

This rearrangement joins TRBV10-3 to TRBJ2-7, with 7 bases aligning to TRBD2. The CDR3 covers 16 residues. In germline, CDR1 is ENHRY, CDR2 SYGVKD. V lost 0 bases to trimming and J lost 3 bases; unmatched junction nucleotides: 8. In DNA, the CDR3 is TGTGCCATCAGTGAGTCGTCGGGGGGTCGCATCTACGAGCAGTACTTC. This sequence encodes CAISESSGGRIYEQYF.

The CDR3 DNA sequence: TGTGCCAGCAGCGTAGGAGGTGGGGAGCAGTTCTTC. This encodes CASSVGGGEQFF. The rearrangement uses TRBV9 and TRBJ2-1; the D is unclear. Germline-derived CDR1 and CDR2 are SGDLS and YYNGEE. The CDR3 covers 12 residues. V gave up 0 bases and J gave up 10 bases, with 8 bases separating them. The full variable domain, its missing parts supplied by reference TRBV9 and TRBJ2-1, is DSGVTQTPKHLITATGQRVTLRCSPRSGDLSVYWYQQSLDQGLQFLIQYYNGEERAKGNILERFSAQQFPDLHSELNLSSLELGDSALYFCASSVGGGEQFFGPGTRLTVL.

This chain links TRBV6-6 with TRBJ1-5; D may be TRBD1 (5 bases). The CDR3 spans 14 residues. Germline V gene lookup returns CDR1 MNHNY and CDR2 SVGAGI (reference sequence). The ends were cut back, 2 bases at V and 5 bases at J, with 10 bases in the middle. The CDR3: CASSYGSGYQPQHF. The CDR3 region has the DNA TGTGCCAGCAGTTACGGGTCAGGGTATCAGCCCCAGCATTTT.

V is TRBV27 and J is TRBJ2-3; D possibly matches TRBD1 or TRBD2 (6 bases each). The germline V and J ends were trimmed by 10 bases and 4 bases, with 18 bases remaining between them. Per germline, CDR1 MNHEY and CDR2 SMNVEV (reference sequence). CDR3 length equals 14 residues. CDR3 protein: CATRRGSRADTQYF. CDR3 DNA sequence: TGTGCCACCAGGAGGGGGTCGCGTGCAGATACGCAGTATTTT.

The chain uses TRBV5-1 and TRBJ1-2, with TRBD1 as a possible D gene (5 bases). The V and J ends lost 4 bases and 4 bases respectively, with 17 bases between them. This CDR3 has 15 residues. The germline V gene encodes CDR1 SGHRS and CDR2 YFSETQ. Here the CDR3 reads CASSPSGLVPYGYTF. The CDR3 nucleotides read TGCGCCAGCAGCCCCTCGGGACTCGTACCCTATGGCTACACCTTC.

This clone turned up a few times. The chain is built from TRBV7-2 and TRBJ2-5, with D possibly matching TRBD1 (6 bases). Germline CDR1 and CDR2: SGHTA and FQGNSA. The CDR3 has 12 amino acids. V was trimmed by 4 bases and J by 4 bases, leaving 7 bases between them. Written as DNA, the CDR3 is TGTGCCAGCAGCTCGACAGGAGAGACCCAGTACTTC. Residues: CASSSTGETQYF.

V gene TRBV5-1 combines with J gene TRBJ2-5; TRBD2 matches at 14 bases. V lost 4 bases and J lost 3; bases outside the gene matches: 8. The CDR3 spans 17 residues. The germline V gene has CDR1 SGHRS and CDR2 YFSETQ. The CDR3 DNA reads TGCGCCAGCAGCCTCGGACTAGCGGGAGGAAGAGAAGAGACCCAGTACTTC. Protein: CASSLGLAGGREETQYF.

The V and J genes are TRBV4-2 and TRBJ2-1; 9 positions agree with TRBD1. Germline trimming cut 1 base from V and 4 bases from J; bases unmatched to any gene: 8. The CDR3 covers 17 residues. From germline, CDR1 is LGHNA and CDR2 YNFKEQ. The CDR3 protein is CASSQATGTGSYNEQFF. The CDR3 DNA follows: TGTGCCAGCAGCCAAGCCACCGGGACAGGGTCTTACAATGAGCAGTTCTTC.